The 32 T cell receptor beta chains in this list originate from one sample, sequenced in a study of OX40 agonist ivuxolimab in advanced cancers. Sequencing used immunoSEQ multiplex PCR; TCRdb keeps in-frame clones, though not all of them. Altogether about 79,000 clones are present, under 90% being singletons, with the ten largest covering around 0.5%. The sequenced sample was CD4+ or CD8+ T cells sorted from blood, obtained in a trial of the OX40 agonist ivuxolimab. Receptors were obtained from an adult with an advanced solid tumor such as melanoma, head and neck, liver or kidney cancer.

The chain carries TRBV4-2 and TRBJ1-2, with D unclear. The V and J ends lost 3 bases and 6 bases respectively, with 11 bases between them. CDR3 length: 13 amino acids. Looked up from germline, CDR1 is LGHNA and CDR2 is YNFKEQ. This chain's CDR3 is CASSHRPGDGYTF. The DNA of the CDR3 is TGTGCCAGCAGCCACCGACCCGGGGATGGCTACACCTTC.

This clone came up a few times. The gene calls are TRBV6-1 and TRBJ2-1; D ambiguous. Trimming left V 4 bases short and J 5 bases short, with 6 bases between. CDR1 is MNHNS and CDR2 is SASEGT in the germline V gene. The CDR3 spans 12 residues. CDR3 DNA: TGTGCCAGCAGTGGGGGTCACAATGAGCAGTTCTTC. Protein sequence: CASSGGHNEQFF.

The chain carries TRBV21-1 and TRBJ2-7; whether TRBD1, the table's D call, matches the DNA was not checked. TRBV21-1 is listed as a pseudogene. The CDR3 length is 18 residues. In DNA form, the CDR3 reads TGTGCCAGCAGCAAAGAGCGTGGGTGGGACAGGGGATCGTACGAGCAGTACTTC. Its protein product is CASSKERGWDRGSYEQYF.

The chain recombines TRBV5-6 with TRBJ1-5, with TRBD1 identical over 12 bases. V trimming: 4 bases; J trimming: 6 bases; junction bases outside the gene matches: 5. This CDR3 region has 15 residues. Germline CDR1 SGHDT, CDR2 YYEEEE. The CDR3 DNA reads as TGTGCCAGCAGCCATAAGGGACAGGGGGCTCAGCCCCAGCATTTT. Amino acids: CASSHKGQGAQPQHF.

J is TRBJ1-1 and V is TRBV7-9; D is ambiguous. The V gene lost 1 base and the J gene lost 1 base, with 4 bases spanning the gap. This CDR3 region has 13 residues. Germline values: CDR1 SEHNR, CDR2 FQNEAQ (reference sequence). For the CDR3, the DNA is TGTGCCAGCAGCTTAGTGGGGAACACTGAAGCTTTCTTT. Protein sequence: CASSLVGNTEAFF.

The J gene is TRBJ2-5, the V gene TRBV5-1; D unclear. Trimming pared 0 bases from V and 4 bases from J, leaving 7 bases between. This CDR3 is 13 amino acids long. Looked up from germline, CDR1 is SGHRS and CDR2 is YFSETQ. The CDR3 loop is CASSLESGETQYF. Written as DNA, the CDR3 is TGCGCCAGCAGCTTGGAATCCGGAGAGACCCAGTACTTC.

This chain connects TRBV5-6 to TRBJ2-2, with D perhaps matching TRBD2 (5 bases). Germline assignment: CDR1 SGHDT and CDR2 YYEEEE. The CDR3 consists of 19 residues. Deletions cut 5 bases from V and 1 base from J, with 24 bases between. Here the CDR3 reads CASRQALGWETLNTGELFF. The DNA for the CDR3 is TGTGCCAGCAGACAAGCTCTTGGGTGGGAGACTTTGAACACCGGGGAGCTGTTTTTT.

This chain uses TRBV28 with TRBJ2-4; possible D gene TRBD1, 6 bases. The CDR3 contains 14 residues. Germline assignment: CDR1 MDHEN and CDR2 SYDVKM. Trimming pared 8 bases from V and 7 bases from J, leaving 18 bases between. CDR3: CASLKGGRANIQYF. In DNA form, the CDR3 reads TGTGCCAGCTTAAAAGGGGGACGAGCTAACATTCAGTACTTC.

CDR3 coding DNA: TGTGCCAGCAGCCGGCGGATGGCTTTCTTT. Residues: CASSRRMAFF. The chain has TRBV28 and TRBJ1-1; D gene ambiguous. The length of the CDR3 is 10 residues. Germline-derived CDR1 and CDR2 are MDHEN and SYDVKM. V lost 6 bases, J lost 11 bases, and 10 bases lay in between.

The chain recombines TRBV30 with TRBJ2-7; 12 nucleotides match TRBD1. Trimming at V came to 8 bases and at J to 6 bases, leaving 2 bases not matched to a gene. There are 11 residues in the CDR3. Germline V gene sequence: CDR1 GTSNPN, CDR2 SVGIG (reference sequence). The CDR3 DNA reads TGTGCCGGGGACAGGGGGCTCGAGCAGTACTTC. It is translated as CAGDRGLEQYF.

CDR3 loop: CASSPPGQGSTNTGELFF. CDR3 bases: TGTGCCAGCAGCCCACCGGGACAGGGGTCAACGAACACCGGGGAGCTGTTTTTT. The chain links TRBV5-4 to TRBJ2-2, with 10 bases that match TRBD1. V was pared by 4 bases and J by 0 bases, with 9 bases of the junction left unmatched. Per germline, CDR1 SGHNT and CDR2 YYREEE (reference sequence). The CDR3 sequence is 18 residues long.

In this sample, this clone is medium-sized. Additional DNA sequences in this sample encode the identical CDR3. The J gene is TRBJ2-2, the V gene TRBV7-2; 7 bases fit TRBD2. Per germline, CDR1 SGHTA and CDR2 FQGNSA. CDR3 length equals 13 residues. Germline trimming cut 4 bases from V and 6 bases from J; bases unmatched to any gene: 2. In DNA, the CDR3 is TGTGCCAGCAGCTGGGGGGGTCCCGGGGAGCTGTTTTTT. Protein product: CASSWGGPGELFF.

This clone is a singleton in its sample. This chain links TRBV5-1 with TRBJ2-7; 7 nucleotides align to TRBD1. The germline V gene encodes CDR1 SGHRS and CDR2 YFSETQ. This CDR3 comprises 12 residues. V shed 4 bases, J shed 5 bases, and the junction held 3 bases outside the gene matches. CDR3 DNA sequence: TGCGCCAGCAGCCCTGACAGGGACGAGCAGTACTTC. This codes for CASSPDRDEQYF.

The chain has TRBV9 and TRBJ2-3; possible D gene TRBD2, 7 bases. The germline V gene encodes CDR1 SGDLS and CDR2 YYNGEE. This CDR3 region has 16 residues. Trimming removed 3 bases at V and 3 bases at J, with 17 bases between. The CDR3, as DNA: TGTGCCAGCAGCGCCAAGGGGGGGTCGGGGACAGATACGCAGTATTTT. This sequence encodes CASSAKGGSGTDTQYF. The full variable domain, rest sourced from reference TRBV9 and TRBJ2-3, is DSGVTQTPKHLITATGQRVTLRCSPRSGDLSVYWYQQSLDQGLQFLIQYYNGEERAKGNILERFSAQQFPDLHSELNLSSLELGDSALYFCASSAKGGSGTDTQYFGPGTRLTVL.

This clone appeared a few times. V and J are TRBV11-1 and TRBJ2-1, with TRBD2 identical over 7 bases. The CDR3 extends over 15 amino acids. Germline CDR1 SGHAT, CDR2 FQDESV (reference sequence). Trimming cost V 5 bases and J 7 bases; bases outside gene matches: 11. CDR3 loop: CASSPIPGGSNEQFF. DNA for the CDR3: TGTGCCAGCAGCCCCATCCCGGGAGGTAGTAATGAGCAGTTCTTC.

V usage is TRBV6-5 and J usage is TRBJ2-1; a possible D gene is TRBD2 (5 bases). Trimming took off 6 bases at V and 4 bases at J, with 10 bases between the two ends. The CDR3 covers 13 residues. Germline V gene lookup returns CDR1 MNHEY and CDR2 SVGAGI. CDR3 sequence: CASSRSGYNEQFF. Written as DNA, the CDR3 is TGTGCCAGCAGCAGATCGGGGTACAATGAGCAGTTCTTC.

The chain carries TRBV5-4 and TRBJ2-3; D gene ambiguous. The length of the CDR3 is 11 residues. V was cut by 3 bases and J by 2 bases, with 1 base left in between. CDR1 is SGHNT and CDR2 is YYREEE in the germline V gene (reference sequence). This chain's CDR3 is CASSSTDTQYF. CDR3 DNA: TGTGCCAGCAGCTCCACAGATACGCAGTATTTT.

The chain links TRBV7-9 to TRBJ1-6, with D uncertain. Trimming took off 1 base at V and 7 bases at J, with 8 bases between the two ends. The CDR3 consists of 14 residues. Germline V gene sequence: CDR1 SEHNR, CDR2 FQNEAQ (reference sequence). CDR3 coding DNA: TGTGCCAGCAGCTTAGAGAGATCCAATTCACCCCTCCACTTT. As protein: CASSLERSNSPLHF.

The chain couples TRBV21-1 to TRBJ1-3. TRBV21-1 is shown as a pseudogene. The CDR3 extends over 14 amino acids. The CDR3 is CASSKESSGNTIYF. Here the CDR3 DNA reads TGTGCCAGCAGCAAAGAATCCTCCGGAAACACCATATATTTT.

In its sample, this clone was seen once. As DNA, the CDR3 is TGTGCCAGCAGCTTTTTTCTGACGGGACCGTCCTACGAGCAGTACTTC. The encoded protein is CASSFFLTGPSYEQYF. The chain is built from TRBV7-2 and TRBJ2-7; the D call may be TRBD1 or TRBD2 (5 bases each). From germline, CDR1 is SGHTA and CDR2 FQGNSA. The V gene lost 3 bases and the J gene lost 1 base, with 16 bases spanning the gap. This CDR3 is 16 amino acids long.

The chain recombines TRBV21-1 with TRBJ2-2; TRBD2, the D gene given by the table, was not confirmed from the DNA. TRBV21-1 represents a pseudogene. The CDR3 extends over 14 amino acids. CDR3 sequence reads: CASSKAPVTGELFF. CDR3 sequence (DNA): TGTGCCAGCAGCAAAGCTCCCGTTACCGGGGAGCTGTTTTTT.

The J gene is TRBJ2-1, the V gene TRBV6-5; 7 nucleotides line up with TRBD2. Germline-derived CDR1 and CDR2 are MNHEY and SVGAGI. With 0 bases clipped from V and 3 bases from J, the junction kept 2 bases outside the gene matches. This CDR3 is built from 15 residues. The CDR3 DNA reads as TGTGCCAGCAGTTACTCGCGGGAGTACTACAATGAGCAGTTCTTC. As protein: CASSYSREYYNEQFF.

V is TRBV11-2 and J is TRBJ2-2; 9 bases match TRBD2. The germline gives CDR1 SGHAT, CDR2 FQNNGV. V was pared by 1 base and J by 6 bases, with 3 bases of the junction left unmatched. The CDR3 contains 15 residues. CDR3 protein: CASSLVASGAGELFF. CDR3 coding DNA: TGTGCCAGCAGCTTAGTGGCTAGCGGGGCCGGGGAGCTGTTTTTT.

This sequence joins TRBV6-5 and TRBJ2-4; 9 nucleotides align to TRBD2. V was clipped by 6 bases and J by 0 bases; unmatched bases: 3. The CDR3 has 15 amino acids. The germline CDR1 and CDR2 sequences are MNHEY and SVGAGI. The CDR3 DNA sequence: TGTGCCAGCAGGATTAGCGGGGGAGCCAAAAACATTCAGTACTTC. Residues: CASRISGGAKNIQYF.

Only one count was recorded for this clone. The chain is built from TRBV7-3 and TRBJ2-7, with D unresolved. This CDR3 comprises 14 residues. The germline V gene has CDR1 SGHTA and CDR2 FQGTGA. Trimming removed 5 bases from V and 0 bases from J, with 11 bases in between. The CDR3 reads CASSPALPSYEQYF. For the CDR3, the DNA is TGTGCCAGCAGCCCCGCCTTGCCCTCCTACGAGCAGTACTTC.

The rearrangement links TRBV4-3 to TRBJ2-1; 10 nucleotides line up with TRBD1. The V gene's germline CDR1 is LGHNA and CDR2 YSLEER. This CDR3 is built from 17 residues. V lost 1 base and J lost 8; bases outside the gene matches: 11. DNA of the CDR3: TGCGCCAGCAGCCAAGCGTCGGCGGGACAGGGGAGCTATGAGCAGTTCTTC. It codes for CASSQASAGQGSYEQFF.

This chain joins TRBV10-3 and TRBJ2-3; the D call may be TRBD1 or TRBD2 (6 bases each). The ends were cut back, 6 bases at V and 0 bases at J, with 16 bases in the middle. Germline assignment: CDR1 ENHRY and CDR2 SYGVKD. The CDR3 has 16 residues. The CDR3 DNA reads as TGTGCCATCAGCGGAGGGACTGACAGGAGCACAGATACGCAGTATTTT. Translation: CAISGGTDRSTDTQYF.

The V gene is TRBV4-3, the J gene TRBJ1-6; D ambiguous. Germline-derived CDR1 and CDR2 are LGHNA and YSLEER. CDR3 length: 14 residues. V lost 0 bases and J 7 bases, leaving 7 bases between the germline ends. In nucleotides, the CDR3 is TGCGCCAGCAGCCAAGATCGAGTGAATTCACCCCTCCACTTT. This gives the protein CASSQDRVNSPLHF.

The V call is TRBV18, the J call TRBJ2-2; 7 bases line up with TRBD1. The V gene end was trimmed by 0 bases and the J gene end by 4 bases; junction bases not matched to a gene: 5. The CDR3 runs 16 residues. Germline assignment: CDR1 KGHSH and CDR2 LQKENI. CDR3 DNA sequence: TGTGCCAGCTCACCACCGACAGGGTTGGGCACCGGGGAGCTGTTTTTT. Its protein product is CASSPPTGLGTGELFF. The entire variable domain, with the rest obtained from reference TRBV18 and TRBJ2-2, is as follows: NAGVMQNPRHLVRRRGQEARLRCSPMKGHSHVYWYRQLPEEGLKFMVYLQKENIIDESGMPKERFSAEFPKEGPSILRIQQVVRGDSAAYFCASSPPTGLGTGELFFGEGSRLTVL.

In DNA form, the CDR3 reads TGTGCCAGCAGCTCTCTCAGAGATAATGAAAAACTGTTTTTT. Translating gives CASSSLRDNEKLFF. The gene calls are TRBV5-5 and TRBJ1-4; D call uncertain. V was pared by 3 bases and J by 4 bases, with 10 bases between. This CDR3 has 14 amino acids. Germline lookup yields CDR1 SGHKS and CDR2 YYEKEE (reference sequence). The full variable domain, with the rest looked up from reference TRBV5-5 and TRBJ1-4, is DAGVTQSPTHLIKTRGQQVTLRCSPISGHKSVSWYQQVLGQGPQFIFQYYEKEERGRGNFPDRFSARQFPNYSSELNVNALLLGDSALYLCASSSLRDNEKLFFGSGTQLSVL.

This chain joins TRBV6-5 and TRBJ2-1; 9 bases align to TRBD2. Unmatched junction bases numbered 7, after V lost 3 bases and J lost 7 bases. This CDR3 spans 15 amino acids. The germline V gene encodes CDR1 MNHEY and CDR2 SVGAGI. The CDR3 region is CASSYTSGPQNEQFF. In DNA, the CDR3 is TGTGCCAGCAGTTATACTAGCGGGCCACAAAATGAGCAGTTCTTC.

The rearrangement links TRBV6-6 to TRBJ1-3; TRBD1 agrees at 7 bases. The CDR3 extends over 14 amino acids. J lost 0 bases, V lost 6 bases, and 2 bases had no gene match. Germline CDR1 is MNHNY and CDR2 is SVGAGI (reference sequence). The CDR3 loop reads CASSRDSSGNTIYF. In DNA form, the CDR3 reads TGTGCCAGCAGCCGGGACAGCTCTGGAAACACCATATATTTT.